The table lists the clone carrying this T cell receptor (beta chain) with a count of one. Its antigen is as yet unknown. The sample has other DNA sequences that encode this CDR3 too. A multiplex PCR was run with 60 Vbeta primers and 13 Jbeta primers. Libraries were prepared by immunoSEQ multiplex PCR; TCRdb keeps only in-frame clonotypes and omits some of them. The sample carries about 190,000 clones, about 80% recorded once. This sample was taken from a study of cytomegalovirus exposure and HLA in healthy donors. Whole-study findings and limits: Information on immune exposure was restricted to one variable (CMV serostatus). It was confirmed in vitro that three of the CMV-associated chains were specific for CMV antigens.

Trimming removed 5 bases at V and 4 bases at J, with 9 bases between. This CDR3 is 13 amino acids long. From germline, CDR1 is SGHTA and CDR2 FQGTGA. The V call is TRBV7-3, the J call TRBJ1-5; weak D call: TRBD1 (5 bases). The sample consisted of PBMCs. This TCR came from a woman in her 50s in good health and CMV-seropositive. The CDR3 region has the DNA TGTGCCAGCAGCCTGACAGCTAATCAGCCCCAGCATTTT. Protein: CASSLTANQPQHF.